This T cell receptor (beta chain) appears in the sequencing data of a study of cytomegalovirus exposure and HLA in healthy donors. V gave up 3 bases and J gave up 5 bases, with 10 bases separating them. The CDR3 consists of 13 residues. The V gene's germline CDR1 is LNHDA and CDR2 SQIVND (reference sequence). Regarding this clone: The antigen is unknown.

The PCR had 60 Vbeta and 13 Jbeta primers. Produced via immunoSEQ multiplex PCR; TCRdb's table is partial and in-frame only. The data show tens of thousands of clones, roughly 70% seen once. Study conclusions and caveats: Specificity for CMV antigens was confirmed in vitro for three of the CMV-associated chains.

The TCR sequence derives from a man in his forties in good health and CMV-seropositive. This chain connects TRBV19 to TRBJ2-5, with D tentatively TRBD1 (5 bases). Material: PBMCs. The CDR3 loop reads CASSIAGRETQYF. The CDR3 DNA reads TGTGCCAGTAGTATCGCAGGGCGGGAGACCCAGTACTTC.